The 11 T cell receptor beta chains below were found in one sample sequenced in a study of T cell repertoires in cytomegalovirus infection. TCRdb reanalysed the reads using MiXCR and keeps one entry per CDR3 protein. The table shows around 740,000 distinct CDR3 sequences, with about 40% occurring only once. Specimen: PBMCs. Receptors originate from a human donor in good health (CMV status not recorded). Some clones in this sample may be carry-over from other donors' samples.

This clonotype was detected only a few times. The chain links TRBV24-1 to TRBJ1-4, with a tentative D call TRBD1 (6 bases). In germline, CDR1 is KGHDR, CDR2 SFDVKD. This CDR3 comprises 18 residues. V was cut by 4 bases and J by 3 bases, with 20 bases left in between. The CDR3 loop reads CATSDHWTEMKSNEKLFF. The CDR3 nucleotides read TGTGCCACCAGTGACCACTGGACAGAGATGAAATCTAATGAAAAACTGTTTTTT.

This clonotype was counted a few times. The V and J genes are TRBV24-1 and TRBJ1-1, with unresolved D. V lost 6 bases and J lost 1, with 8 bases in between. Germline CDR1 and CDR2: KGHDR and SFDVKD. The CDR3 sequence is 13 residues long. The CDR3 DNA is TGTGCCACCAGTACCCGGAGGAACACTGAAGCTTTCTTT. This codes for CATSTRRNTEAFF.

This clonotype was recorded only once. V gene TRBV6-6 combines with J gene TRBJ2-7; D unclear. The CDR3 consists of 16 residues. Germline-derived CDR1 and CDR2 are MNHNY and SVGAGI (reference sequence). Trimming left V 2 bases short and J 2 bases short, with 16 bases between. CDR3 in amino acids: CASSYRSRIATYEQYF. In DNA form, the CDR3 reads TGTGCCAGCAGTTACCGGTCCCGGATAGCAACCTACGAGCAGTACTTC.

This clonotype was seen a handful of times. This chain links TRBV23-1 with TRBJ2-7; tentative D call: TRBD1 (6 bases). TRBV23-1 is an ORF, and what it does is uncertain. CDR3 length: 14 residues. V lost 2 bases, J lost 3 bases, and 11 bases lay in between. In DNA form, the CDR3 reads TGCGCCAGCAGTCAAAGGGACACAGACTACGAGCAGTACTTC. Protein: CASSQRDTDYEQYF.

The genes are TRBV28 and TRBJ1-1; TRBD1 might be the D (6 bases). Trimming removed 8 bases at V and 7 bases at J, with 17 bases between. This CDR3 region has 13 residues. Germline CDR1 MDHEN, CDR2 SYDVKM. The CDR3 DNA is TGTGCCAGCGGGCAAATCGGGGGCCGTGAAGCTTTCTTT. As protein: CASGQIGGREAFF.

In its sample, this clonotype was seen a few times. This chain links TRBV28 with TRBJ2-1; TRBD2 matches 8 bases. V was pared by 8 bases and J by 0 bases, with 9 bases of the junction left unmatched. The germline V gene has CDR1 MDHEN and CDR2 SYDVKM. CDR3 length equals 16 residues. The CDR3 reads CASLARGGASYNEQFF. The DNA for the CDR3 is TGTGCCAGCCTGGCCCGGGGGGGGGCCTCCTACAATGAGCAGTTCTTC.

This chain joins TRBV5-6 and TRBJ1-2; 7 bases map to TRBD1. The CDR3 extends over 14 amino acids. Germline V gene data show CDR1 as SGHDT and CDR2 as YYEEEE. Trimming took 1 base from V and 4 from J; bases not matched to a gene: 4. The CDR3 here is CASSLYQGGYGYTF. The CDR3, as DNA: TGTGCCAGCAGCTTGTACCAGGGGGGCTATGGCTACACCTTC. The complete variable domain, with remaining parts taken from reference TRBV5-6 and TRBJ1-2, reads DAGVTQSPTHLIKTRGQQVTLRCSPKSGHDTVSWYQQALGQGPQFIFQYYEEEERQRGNFPDRFSGHQFPNYSSELNVNALLLGDSALYLCASSLYQGGYGYTFGSGTRLTVV.

The genes are TRBV20-1 and TRBJ2-7; 8 bases are shared with TRBD1. Trimming at V came to 7 bases and at J to 2 bases, leaving 7 bases not matched to a gene. The CDR3 runs to 13 residues. The germline V gene encodes CDR1 DFQATT and CDR2 SNEGSKA (reference sequence). CDR3: CSVPGQVAYEQYF. The CDR3 DNA reads as TGCAGTGTCCCGGGACAGGTTGCCTACGAGCAGTACTTC.

This clonotype was seen once. At one of its ends the junction is not consistent with the germline gene, which may arise from a read error. V is TRBV28 and J is TRBJ1-1; tentative D call: TRBD1 (6 bases). There are 17 residues in the CDR3. The germline CDR1 and CDR2 sequences are MDHEN and SYDVKM. CDR3 residues: CAISSPTGRMGNTEAFF. For the CDR3, the DNA is TGTGCCATCAGTTCCCCAACAGGGCGTATGGGTAACACTGAAGCTTTCTTT.

This clonotype was detected only a few times. The rearrangement links TRBV18 to TRBJ2-1; 9 bases line up with TRBD2. This CDR3 spans 16 amino acids. V was clipped by 1 base and J by 4 bases; unmatched bases: 5. Germline V CDR1 and CDR2: KGHSH, LQKENI. This chain's CDR3 is CASSPLPGLAYNEQFF. The CDR3 DNA reads TGTGCCAGCTCACCACTACCGGGACTAGCTTACAATGAGCAGTTCTTC.

The chain has TRBV20-1 and TRBJ2-7; TRBD2 might be the D (6 bases). CDR1 and CDR2 (germline): DFQATT, SNEGSKA (reference sequence). The CDR3 is 14 amino acids. V was shortened by 3 bases and J by 3 bases, with 15 bases between the two germline ends. Written as DNA, the CDR3 is TGCAGTGCTAGCCCCCAGCGGGTGGGCTACGAGCAGTACTTC. It specifies CSASPQRVGYEQYF.